This T cell receptor beta chain was captured by sequencing in a study of CD8 T cells in ankylosing spondylitis. The sample holds a few counts of this clonotype. Antigen unknown. TCRdb called the 5' RACE reads again in MiXCR, with one record for every CDR3 protein. The repertoire holds about 440,000 distinct CDR3 sequences, with 15% to 20% as singletons. The CDR3 is made up of 15 amino acids. Unmatched junction bases numbered 3, after V lost 3 bases and J lost 2 bases. CDR1 and CDR2 from the germline V gene are LGHDT and YNNKEL (reference sequence). Study-wide points: Significantly higher representation of disease-linked clones was reported for matched ankylosing spondylitis synovial fluid. The study identified a TCR beta motif of 7 or 8 highly homologous variants that appeared characteristic of ankylosing spondylitis blood. Disease-linked clones were CD8+ and relatively rare in peripheral blood.

This receptor was identified in a male donor with ankylosing spondylitis. The chain is built from TRBV3-1 and TRBJ2-5; 10 bases are shared with TRBD1. The sample comprised blood, either unsorted or a sorted T cell fraction (not recorded which). The CDR3 here is CASSHLDRGQETQYF. The CDR3 region has the DNA TGTGCCAGCAGCCACCTGGACAGGGGGCAAGAGACCCAGTACTTC.